This T cell receptor beta chain was observed in a study of T-cell memory formation after mild COVID-19. General study findings and limits: Researchers report contracting CD4+ clones mostly in CM and EM, with CD8+ clones in EMRA.

TCRdb fed the 5' RACE reads into MiXCR, producing one record per CDR3 protein. The repertoire holds around 310,000 distinct CDR3 sequences, with roughly 15% as singletons. This clonotype occurred a few times. Its antigen remains unidentified. This CDR3 spans 13 amino acids. The V and J ends lost 6 bases and 6 bases respectively, with 12 bases between them. Germline loops: CDR1 DFQATT, CDR2 SNEGSKA (reference sequence). The J gene is TRBJ1-6, the V gene TRBV20-1; D gene uncertain. Sequencing was performed on PBMCs or a T cell subset sorted from them (not recorded which). This TCR was recovered from a man aged 18-30 years who had mild COVID-19 (a few samples of this study predate the infection). Cell type and time point are not known. CDR3 sequence reads: CSASEDLNSPLHF. The CDR3 DNA reads as TGCAGTGCGAGTGAAGATCTTAATTCACCCCTCCACTTT.